The table lists the clone carrying this T cell receptor (beta chain) with many counts. The record originates from a study of regulatory T cells in long-lasting Graves disease. Library construction for TCR beta used iRepertoire HTBI primers and Arm-PCR of CDR3 regions. TCRdb redid the calling of the multiplex PCR reads with MiXCR, one entry per CDR3 protein. The sample lists about 560,000 distinct CDR3 sequences; 16% were seen once. Described time point: newly diagnosed GD, antithyroid drugs for less than 3 months. RNA isolated from PBMCs was used to make the TCR library. J lost 6 bases, V lost 6 bases, and 11 bases had no gene match. Germline V gives CDR1 MNHEY, CDR2 SMNVEV (reference sequence). This CDR3 comprises 15 residues. This sample was shared with a second study, whose subject was T cells in Graves' hyperthyroidism and ophthalmopathy.

This sequence joins TRBV27 and TRBJ1-1; 9 nucleotides agree with TRBD1. The receptor's source is a man between 18 and 29 years old with Graves disease. Material: peripheral blood mononuclear cells (PBMCs), obtained at new diagnosis, from a patient treated with antithyroid drugs. The CDR3 DNA sequence: TGTGCCAGCAGAACCGGGACAGGGTATCACGCTGAAGCTTTCTTT. It is translated as CASRTGTGYHAEAFF.